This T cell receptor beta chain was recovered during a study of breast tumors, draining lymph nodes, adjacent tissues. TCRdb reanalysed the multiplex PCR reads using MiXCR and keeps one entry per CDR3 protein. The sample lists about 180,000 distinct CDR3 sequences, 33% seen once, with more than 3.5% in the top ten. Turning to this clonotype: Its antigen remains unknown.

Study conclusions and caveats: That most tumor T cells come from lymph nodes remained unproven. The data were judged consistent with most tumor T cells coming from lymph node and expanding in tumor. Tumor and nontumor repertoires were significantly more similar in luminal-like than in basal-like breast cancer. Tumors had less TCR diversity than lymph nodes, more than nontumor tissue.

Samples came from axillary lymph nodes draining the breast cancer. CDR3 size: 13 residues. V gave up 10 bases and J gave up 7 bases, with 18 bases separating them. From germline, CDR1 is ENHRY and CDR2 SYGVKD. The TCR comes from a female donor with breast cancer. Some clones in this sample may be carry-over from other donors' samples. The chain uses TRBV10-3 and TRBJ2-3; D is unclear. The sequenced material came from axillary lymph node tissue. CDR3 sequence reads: CATSDPTYYTQYF. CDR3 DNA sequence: TGTGCCACTAGTGATCCGACATATTATACGCAGTATTTT.